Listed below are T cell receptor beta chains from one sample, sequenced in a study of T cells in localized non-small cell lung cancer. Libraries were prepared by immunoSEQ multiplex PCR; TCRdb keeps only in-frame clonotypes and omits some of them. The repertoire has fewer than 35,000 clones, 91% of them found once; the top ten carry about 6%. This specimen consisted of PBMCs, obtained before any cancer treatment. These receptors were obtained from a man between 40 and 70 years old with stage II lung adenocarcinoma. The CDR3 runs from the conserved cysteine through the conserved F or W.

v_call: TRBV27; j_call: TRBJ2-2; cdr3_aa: CASSFYTGELFF
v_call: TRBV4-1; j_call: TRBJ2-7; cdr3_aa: CASSRRGQGYGEQYF
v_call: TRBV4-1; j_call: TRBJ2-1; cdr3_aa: CASSQGRAGGNEQFF
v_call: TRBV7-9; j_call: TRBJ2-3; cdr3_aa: CASSIRQGVLKDTQYF
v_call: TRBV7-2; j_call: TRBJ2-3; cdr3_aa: CASTRQSTDTQYF
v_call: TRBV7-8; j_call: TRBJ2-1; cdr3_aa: CASSLVAAGGSYEQFF
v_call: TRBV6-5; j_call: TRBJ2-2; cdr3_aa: CAIRPRGELFF
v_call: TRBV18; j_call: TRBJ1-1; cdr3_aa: CASSPFPLAKNTEAFF
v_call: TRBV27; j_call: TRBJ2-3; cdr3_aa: CASSPRREDTQYF
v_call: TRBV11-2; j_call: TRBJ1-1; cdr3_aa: CASSTGSRFEAFF
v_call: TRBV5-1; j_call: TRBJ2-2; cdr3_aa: CASSARTYTGELFF
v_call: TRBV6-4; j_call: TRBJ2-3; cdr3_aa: CASSLGGPPDTQYF
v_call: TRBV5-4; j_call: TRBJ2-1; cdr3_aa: CASSARGGNEQFF
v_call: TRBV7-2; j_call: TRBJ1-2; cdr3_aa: CASSRDRPDGYTF
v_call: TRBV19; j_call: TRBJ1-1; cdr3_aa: CASTSRKNTEAFF
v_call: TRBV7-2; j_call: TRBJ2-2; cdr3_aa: CASRTTSANTGELFF
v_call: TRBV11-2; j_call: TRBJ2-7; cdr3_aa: CASSLTTGTSGTTSYEQYF
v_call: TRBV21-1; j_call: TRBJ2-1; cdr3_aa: CARRGVTYNEQFF
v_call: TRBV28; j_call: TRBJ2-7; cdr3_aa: CASKRRTSSYEQYF
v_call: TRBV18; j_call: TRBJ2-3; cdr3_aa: CASSSLTSGGTDTQYF
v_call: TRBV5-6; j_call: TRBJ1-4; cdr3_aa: CASSLRTGTTNEKLFF
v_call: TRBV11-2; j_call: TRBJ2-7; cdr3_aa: CASSLGRVYEQYF
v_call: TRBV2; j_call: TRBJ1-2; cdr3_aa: CASRPGTLNYGYTF
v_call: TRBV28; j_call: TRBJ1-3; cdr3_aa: CASTIHSGNTIYF